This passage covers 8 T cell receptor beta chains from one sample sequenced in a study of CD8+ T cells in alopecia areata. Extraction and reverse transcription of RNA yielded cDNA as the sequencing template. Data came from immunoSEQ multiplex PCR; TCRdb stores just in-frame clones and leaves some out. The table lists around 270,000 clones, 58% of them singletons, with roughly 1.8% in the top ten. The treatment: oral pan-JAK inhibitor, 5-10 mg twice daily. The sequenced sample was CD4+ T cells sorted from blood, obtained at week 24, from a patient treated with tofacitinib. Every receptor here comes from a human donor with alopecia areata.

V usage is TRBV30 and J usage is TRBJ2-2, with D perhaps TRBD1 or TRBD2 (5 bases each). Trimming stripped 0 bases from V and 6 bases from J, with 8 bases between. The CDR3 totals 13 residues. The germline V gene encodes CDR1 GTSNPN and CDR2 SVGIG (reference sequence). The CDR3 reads CAWSVRGPGELFF. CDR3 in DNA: TGTGCCTGGAGTGTAAGGGGACCCGGGGAGCTGTTTTTT. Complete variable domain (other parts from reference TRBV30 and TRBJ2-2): SQTIHQWPATLVQPVGSPLSLECTVEGTSNPNLYWYRQAAGRGLQLLFYSVGIGQISSEVPQNLSASRPQDRQFILSSKKLLLSDSGFYLCAWSVRGPGELFFGEGSRLTVL.

The CDR3 loop reads CASSQDALAGGPGDTQYF. The DNA of the CDR3 is TGCGCCAGCAGCCAAGATGCTCTAGCGGGGGGGCCTGGAGATACGCAGTATTTT. V is TRBV4-3 and J is TRBJ2-3, with TRBD2 identical over 12 bases. Germline CDR1 and CDR2: LGHNA and YSLEER. The J segment lost 5 bases and the V segment lost 0 bases, leaving 9 bases of the junction unmatched. This CDR3 has 18 amino acids.

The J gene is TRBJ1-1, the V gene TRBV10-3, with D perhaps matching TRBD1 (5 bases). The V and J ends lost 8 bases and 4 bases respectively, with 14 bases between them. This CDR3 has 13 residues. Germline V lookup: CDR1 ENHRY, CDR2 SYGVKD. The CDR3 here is CAIGSSGLTEAFF. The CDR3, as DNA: TGTGCCATCGGCTCGTCGGGGCTCACTGAAGCTTTCTTT.

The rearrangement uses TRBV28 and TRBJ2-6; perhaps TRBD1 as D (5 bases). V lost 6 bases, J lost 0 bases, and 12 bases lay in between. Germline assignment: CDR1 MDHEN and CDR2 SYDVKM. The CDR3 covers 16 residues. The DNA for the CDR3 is TGTGCCAGCAGGCAGGGTGGACCCTCTGGGGCCAACGTCCTGACTTTC. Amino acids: CASRQGGPSGANVLTF.

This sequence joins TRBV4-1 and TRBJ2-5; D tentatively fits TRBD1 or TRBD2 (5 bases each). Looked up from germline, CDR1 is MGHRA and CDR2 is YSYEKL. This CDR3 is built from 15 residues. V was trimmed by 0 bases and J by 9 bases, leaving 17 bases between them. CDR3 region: CASSQEGTAGGSQYF. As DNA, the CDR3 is TGCGCCAGCAGCCAAGAAGGGACCGCCGGTGGGTCCCAGTACTTC.

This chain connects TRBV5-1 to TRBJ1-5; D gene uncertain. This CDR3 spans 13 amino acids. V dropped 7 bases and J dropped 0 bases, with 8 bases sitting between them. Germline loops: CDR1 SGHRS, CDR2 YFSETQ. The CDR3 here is CASAASSNQPQHF. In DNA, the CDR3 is TGCGCCAGCGCCGCCAGTAGCAATCAGCCCCAGCATTTT.

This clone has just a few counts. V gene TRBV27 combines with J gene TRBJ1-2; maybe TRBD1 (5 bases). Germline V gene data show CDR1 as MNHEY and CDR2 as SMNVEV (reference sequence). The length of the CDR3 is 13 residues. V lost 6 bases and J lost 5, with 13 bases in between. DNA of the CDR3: TGTGCCAGCAGACGGACACCCAAATATGGCTACACCTTC. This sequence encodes CASRRTPKYGYTF.

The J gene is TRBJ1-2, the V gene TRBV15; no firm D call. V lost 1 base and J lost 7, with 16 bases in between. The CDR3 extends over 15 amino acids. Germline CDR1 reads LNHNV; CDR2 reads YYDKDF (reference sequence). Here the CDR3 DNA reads TGTGCCACCAGCAGAGTAGCCCAGAACCCACCTGGCTACACCTTC. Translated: CATSRVAQNPPGYTF. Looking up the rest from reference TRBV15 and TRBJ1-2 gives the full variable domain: DAMVIQNPRYQVTQFGKPVTLSCSQTLNHNVMYWYQQKSSQAPKLLFHYYDKDFNNEADTPDNFQSRRPNTSFCFLDIRSPGLGDTAMYLCATSRVAQNPPGYTFGSGTRLTVV.